The sequence of this T cell receptor (beta chain) was determined in a study of blood T cell repertoires in COVID-19. Details on this clone: This sample also contains other DNA sequences that code for the same CDR3.

There are 14 residues in the CDR3. V lost 0 bases and J lost 0, with 4 bases in between. The germline V gene has CDR1 SGHRS and CDR2 YFSETQ. Original processing notes: Reference gene primers were amplified, and this amplification served to estimate nucleated cell counts. TCRdb keeps only in-frame clones here, not all; method: immunoSEQ multiplex PCR. V, J and clone size are those of that table, while D and trimming were read from the DNA. The sample lists around 230,000 clones; 65% to 85% were seen once. The clonotype was recovered from a woman of 80 years or more with acute or convalescent COVID-19. Specimen: peripheral blood. V and J are TRBV5-1 and TRBJ1-3; no reliable D call. In DNA, the CDR3 is TGCGCCAGCAGCTTGGGGAGCTCTGGAAACACCATATATTTT. This sequence encodes CASSLGSSGNTIYF.